This entry is about one T cell receptor (beta chain). Its target is unknown. Trimming cost V 6 bases and J 6 bases; bases outside gene matches: 13. The CDR3 totals 15 residues. Germline-derived CDR1 and CDR2 are SEHNR and FQNEAQ (reference sequence). Samples underwent the assay at deep level. Sequenced by immunoSEQ multiplex PCR; TCRdb stores in-frame clones only, minus some. Among about 1.4 million clones, around 97% were seen once, and the ten largest hold 0.95% to 1.5%. This record comes from a study of shared clonotypes between healthy human individuals. About the research overall: Three plates each covered CD4 naive and memory; CD8 naive two, CD8 memory one. Study-wide points: Owing to a small donor count, the genetic and exposure-history diversity represented was limited. When compared with the clonotypes that were shared by all four sorted-subset donors, the non-shared clonotypes turned out to have lower generation probabilities.

The genes are TRBV7-9 and TRBJ1-1; 7 bases align to TRBD1. Input material: naive CD4+ T cells sorted from blood. Subset described: CD45RA+ positively selected. This receptor was identified in a man aged 25 to 40 in good health. CDR3 in amino acids: CASSRRDSDEAEAFF. CDR3 bases: TGTGCCAGCAGTCGTAGGGACAGCGATGAGGCTGAAGCTTTCTTT.